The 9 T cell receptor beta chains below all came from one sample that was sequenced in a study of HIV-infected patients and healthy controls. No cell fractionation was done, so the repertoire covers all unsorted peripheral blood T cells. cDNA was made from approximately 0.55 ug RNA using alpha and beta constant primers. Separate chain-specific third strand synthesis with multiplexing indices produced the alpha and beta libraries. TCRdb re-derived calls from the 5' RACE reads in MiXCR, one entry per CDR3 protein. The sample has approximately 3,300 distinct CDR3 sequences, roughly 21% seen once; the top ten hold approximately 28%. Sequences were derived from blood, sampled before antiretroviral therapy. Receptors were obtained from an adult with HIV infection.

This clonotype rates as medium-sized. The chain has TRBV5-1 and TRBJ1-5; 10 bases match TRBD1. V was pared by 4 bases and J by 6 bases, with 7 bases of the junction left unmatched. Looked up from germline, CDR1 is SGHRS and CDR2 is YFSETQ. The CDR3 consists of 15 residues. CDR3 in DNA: TGCGCCAGCAGCCCGACAGGGGGCATGGGTCAGCCCCAGCATTTT. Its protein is CASSPTGGMGQPQHF.

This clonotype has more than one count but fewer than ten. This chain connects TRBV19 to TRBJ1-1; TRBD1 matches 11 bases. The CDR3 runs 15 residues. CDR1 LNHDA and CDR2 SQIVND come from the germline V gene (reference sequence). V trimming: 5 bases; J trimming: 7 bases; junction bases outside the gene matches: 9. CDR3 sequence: CASSGQGAQTHEAFF. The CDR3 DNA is TGTGCCAGTAGTGGACAGGGGGCGCAGACCCATGAAGCTTTCTTT.

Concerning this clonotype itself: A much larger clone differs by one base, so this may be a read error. Here the CDR3 reads CASSIGSWELFF. CDR3 bases: TGTGCCAGTAGTATAGGTTCCTGGGAGCTGTTTTTT. The chain is built from TRBV19 and TRBJ2-2; D is unresolved. Trimming left V 1 base short and J 9 bases short, with 6 bases between. Per the germline V gene, CDR1 is LNHDA and CDR2 is SQIVND (reference sequence). This CDR3 is 12 amino acids long.

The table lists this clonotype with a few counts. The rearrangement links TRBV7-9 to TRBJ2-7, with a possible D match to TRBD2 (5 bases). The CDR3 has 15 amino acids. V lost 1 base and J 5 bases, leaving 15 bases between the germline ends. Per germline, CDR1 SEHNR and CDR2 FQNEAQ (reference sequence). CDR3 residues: CASSLGLASAHEQYF. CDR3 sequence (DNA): TGTGCCAGCAGCTTAGGCCTAGCTTCCGCCCACGAGCAGTACTTC.

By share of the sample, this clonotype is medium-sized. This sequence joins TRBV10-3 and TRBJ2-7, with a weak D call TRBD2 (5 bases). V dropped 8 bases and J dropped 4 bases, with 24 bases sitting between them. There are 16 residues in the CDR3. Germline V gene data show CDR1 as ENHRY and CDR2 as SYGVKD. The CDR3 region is CAIGWGSTGSNYEQYF. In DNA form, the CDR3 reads TGTGCCATCGGTTGGGGAAGTACGGGGAGTAATTACGAGCAGTACTTC.

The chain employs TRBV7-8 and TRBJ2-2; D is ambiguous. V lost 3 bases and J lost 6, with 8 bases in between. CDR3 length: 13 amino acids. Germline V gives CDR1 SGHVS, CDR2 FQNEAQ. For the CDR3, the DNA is TGTGCCAGCAGCTTCGGCGGATCCGGGGAGCTGTTTTTT. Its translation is CASSFGGSGELFF.

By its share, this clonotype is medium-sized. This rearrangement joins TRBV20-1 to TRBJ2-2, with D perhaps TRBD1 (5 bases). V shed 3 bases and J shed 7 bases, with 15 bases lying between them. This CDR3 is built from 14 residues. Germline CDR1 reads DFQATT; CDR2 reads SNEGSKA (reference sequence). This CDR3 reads CSASLQGRGGELFF. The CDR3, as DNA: TGCAGTGCTAGCCTTCAGGGAAGGGGCGGGGAGCTGTTTTTT.

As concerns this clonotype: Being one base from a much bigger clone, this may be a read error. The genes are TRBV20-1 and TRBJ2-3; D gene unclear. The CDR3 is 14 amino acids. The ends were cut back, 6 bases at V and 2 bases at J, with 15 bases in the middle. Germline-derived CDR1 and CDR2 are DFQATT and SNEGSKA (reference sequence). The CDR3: CSAISWGNTDTQYF. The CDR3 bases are TGCAGTGCCATTAGCTGGGGAAACACAGATACGCAGTATTTT.

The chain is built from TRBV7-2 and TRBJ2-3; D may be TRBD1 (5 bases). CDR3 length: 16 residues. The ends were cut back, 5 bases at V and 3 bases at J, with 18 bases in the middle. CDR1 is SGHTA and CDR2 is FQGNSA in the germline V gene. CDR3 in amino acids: CASSRQWQVTTDTQYF. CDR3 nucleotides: TGTGCCAGCAGCAGACAGTGGCAGGTCACAACAGATACGCAGTATTTT.